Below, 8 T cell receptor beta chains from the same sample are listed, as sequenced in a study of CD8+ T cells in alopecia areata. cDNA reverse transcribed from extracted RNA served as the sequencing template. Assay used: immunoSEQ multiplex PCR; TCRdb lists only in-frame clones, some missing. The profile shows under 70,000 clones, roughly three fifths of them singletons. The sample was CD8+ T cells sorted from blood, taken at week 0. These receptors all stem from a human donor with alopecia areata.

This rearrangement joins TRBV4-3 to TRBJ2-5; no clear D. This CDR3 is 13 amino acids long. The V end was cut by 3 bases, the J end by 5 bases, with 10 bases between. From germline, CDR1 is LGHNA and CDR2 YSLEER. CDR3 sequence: CASSQDEGETQYF. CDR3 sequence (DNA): TGCGCCAGCAGCCAGGACGAAGGGGAGACCCAGTACTTC.

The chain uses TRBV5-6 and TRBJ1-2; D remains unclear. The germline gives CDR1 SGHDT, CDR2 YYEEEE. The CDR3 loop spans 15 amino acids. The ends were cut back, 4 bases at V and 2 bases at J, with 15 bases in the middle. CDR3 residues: CASSGREDINYGYTF. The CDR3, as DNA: TGTGCCAGCAGCGGACGTGAAGACATCAACTATGGCTACACCTTC.

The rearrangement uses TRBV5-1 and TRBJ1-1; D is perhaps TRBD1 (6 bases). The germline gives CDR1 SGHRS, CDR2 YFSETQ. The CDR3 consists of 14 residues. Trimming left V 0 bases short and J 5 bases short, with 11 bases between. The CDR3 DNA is TGCGCCAGCAGCTTGGATGGGAGGGGGACTGAAGCTTTCTTT. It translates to CASSLDGRGTEAFF. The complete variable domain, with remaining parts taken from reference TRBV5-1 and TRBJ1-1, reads KAGVTQTPRYLIKTRGQQVTLSCSPISGHRSVSWYQQTPGQGLQFLFEYFSETQRNKGNFPGRFSGRQFSNSRSEMNVSTLELGDSALYLCASSLDGRGTEAFFGQGTRLTVV.

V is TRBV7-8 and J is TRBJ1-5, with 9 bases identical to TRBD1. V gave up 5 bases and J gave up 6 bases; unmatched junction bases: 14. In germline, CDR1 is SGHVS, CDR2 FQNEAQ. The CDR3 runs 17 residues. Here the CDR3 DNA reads TGTGCCAGCAGCAACGAAGACCTACAGGGGGCAAGTCAGCCCCAGCATTTT. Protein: CASSNEDLQGASQPQHF.

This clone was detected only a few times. This CDR3 is CASSPAQPLTGNTIYF. The CDR3 DNA follows: TGTGCCAGCTCACCGGCACAGCCTCTAACTGGAAACACCATATATTTT. The chain employs TRBV18 and TRBJ1-3; no firm D call. This CDR3 region has 16 residues. V was shortened by 3 bases and J by 2 bases, with 14 bases between the two germline ends. The germline V gene has CDR1 KGHSH and CDR2 LQKENI.

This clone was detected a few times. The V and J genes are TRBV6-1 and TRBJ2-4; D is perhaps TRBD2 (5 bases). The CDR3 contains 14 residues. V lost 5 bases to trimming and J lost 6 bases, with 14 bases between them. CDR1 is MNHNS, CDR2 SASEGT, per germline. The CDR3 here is CASSPSIEGNIQYF. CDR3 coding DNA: TGTGCCAGCAGTCCTTCCATTGAGGGAAACATTCAGTACTTC.

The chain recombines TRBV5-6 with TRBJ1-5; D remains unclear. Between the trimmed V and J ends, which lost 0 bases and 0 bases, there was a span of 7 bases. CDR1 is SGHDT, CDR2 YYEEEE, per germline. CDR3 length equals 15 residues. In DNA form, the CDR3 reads TGTGCCAGCAGCTTGGGAACAAGTAGCAATCAGCCCCAGCATTTT. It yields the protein CASSLGTSSNQPQHF. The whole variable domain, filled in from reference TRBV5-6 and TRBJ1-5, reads DAGVTQSPTHLIKTRGQQVTLRCSPKSGHDTVSWYQQALGQGPQFIFQYYEEEERQRGNFPDRFSGHQFPNYSSELNVNALLLGDSALYLCASSLGTSSNQPQHFGDGTRLSIL.

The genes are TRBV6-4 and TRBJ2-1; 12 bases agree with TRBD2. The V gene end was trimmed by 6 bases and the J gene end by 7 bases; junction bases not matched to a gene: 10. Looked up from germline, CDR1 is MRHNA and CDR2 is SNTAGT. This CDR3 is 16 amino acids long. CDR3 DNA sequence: TGTGCCAGCAGCCACCTAGCGGGAGGGCCGGGTAATGAGCAGTTCTTC. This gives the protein CASSHLAGGPGNEQFF.